The rows below give T cell receptor beta chains drawn from one sample of a study of CD4 and CD8 cells across lung adenocarcinoma regions. TCRdb reanalysed the PCR reads using MiXCR and keeps one entry per CDR3 protein. The table shows around 20,000 distinct CDR3 sequences, with roughly 50% occurring only once. Sequenced input: CD4+ T cells from the margin of a lung tumor. The receptors come from a male donor with lung adenocarcinoma. The CD4 and CD8 labels of this study may be unreliable. Both conserved end residues are part of each CDR3. A D gene is named only where the DNA matches it firmly. Size is omitted from some rows. Given values are once, few, many or a class for expanded clones.

J gene,clone size,D gene,V gene,CDR3 protein,CDR3 DNA
TRBJ2-5,few,-,TRBV27,CASSAGRGGSGQDTQYF,TGTGCCAGCAGTGCGGGCCGAGGGGGTTCTGGCCAAGATACCCAGTACTTC
TRBJ2-3,few,TRBD2,TRBV6-1,CASSLAGGYTDTQYF,TGTGCCAGCAGCCTAGCGGGAGGGTACACAGATACGCAGTATTTT
TRBJ2-4,-,-,TRBV10-3,CASGVCAKDIQYF,TGTGCCTCGGGGGTGTGCGCCAAAGACATTCAGTATTTC
TRBJ1-1,-,TRBD1,TRBV2,CASSPGQGVNTEAFF,TGTGCCAGCAGTCCCGGACAGGGTGTGAACACTGAAGCTTTCTTT
TRBJ2-3,-,-,TRBV4-2,CASSHEGARATDTQYF,TGTGCCAGCAGCCACGAGGGCGCAAGAGCCACAGATACGCAGTATTTC
TRBJ2-1,large,TRBD2,TRBV6-1,CASTASGRMNEQFF,TGTGCCAGCACTGCTAGCGGGAGGATGAATGAGCAGTTCTTC
TRBJ2-1,-,TRBD2,TRBV3-1,CASSHPTSGSNEQFF,TGTGCCAGCAGCCACCCGACTAGCGGGAGCAATGAGCAGTTCTTC
TRBJ1-2,-,-,TRBV7-2,CASSPQVAQPDIGYGYTF,TGTGCCAGCAGCCCACAAGTTGCTCAGCCGGACATCGGCTATGGCTACACCTTC
TRBJ2-1,many,TRBD2,TRBV24-1,CATSDLRTSGSSEEQFF,TGTGCCACCAGTGATTTACGGACTAGCGGGAGTTCGGAAGAGCAGTTCTTC
TRBJ2-3,large,TRBD1,TRBV6-1,CASKRQGATFTTDTQYF,TGTGCCAGCAAGAGACAGGGGGCTACCTTTACCACAGATACGCAGTATTTT
TRBJ2-1,-,TRBD2,TRBV5-4,CASSQLAGEGQFF,TGTGCCAGCAGCCAACTAGCGGGAGAAGGGCAGTTCTTC
TRBJ2-5,-,TRBD1,TRBV27,CASSPGRGGPDPETQYF,TGTGCCAGCAGTCCTGGGCGAGGGGGCCCTGACCCAGAGACCCAGTACTTC
TRBJ2-3,once,-,TRBV27,CASSLNPTDTQYF,TGTGCCAGCAGTTTAAACCCTACAGATACGCAGTATTTT
TRBJ1-5,many,TRBD1,TRBV5-1,CASSAGQGNNQPQHF,TGCGCCAGCAGCGCGGGACAGGGAAACAATCAGCCCCAGCATTTT
TRBJ1-1,-,-,TRBV6-5,CASSYSMVARVTEAFF,TGTGCCAGCAGTTACTCGATGGTTGCCAGGGTGACTGAAGCTTTCTTT
TRBJ2-1,many,-,TRBV12-3/TRBV12-4,CASSFRGAGEQFF,TGTGCCAGCAGTTTTAGGGGAGCAGGTGAGCAGTTCTTC
TRBJ2-1,many,-,TRBV7-3,CASSLNSYNEQFF,TGTGCCAGCAGCTTAAACTCCTACAATGAGCAGTTCTTC
TRBJ2-1,large,TRBD2,TRBV27,CASRHIAGGPRYNEQFF,TGTGCCAGCAGACACATAGCGGGAGGGCCAAGATACAATGAGCAGTTCTTC
TRBJ2-1,-,-,TRBV12-5,CASGLVQGISEQFF,TGTGCTAGTGGTTTGGTACAGGGTATCAGTGAGCAGTTCTTC
TRBJ2-5,many,TRBD2,TRBV6-1,CASGTAGGEQYF,TGTGCCAGCGGGACCGCGGGAGGTGAGCAGTACTTC
TRBJ2-1,once,-,TRBV3-1,CASSQDPSDYNEQFF,TGTGCCAGCAGCCAAGATCCTAGCGACTACAATGAGCAGTTCTTC
TRBJ2-4,-,-,TRBV27,CASSVVGPAVKNTQYF,TGTGCCAGCAGTGTAGTCGGGCCGGCAGTCAAAAACACTCAGTATTTC
TRBJ2-3,few,-,TRBV6-5,CASSSRQVAKDTQYF,TGTGCCAGCAGTTCGAGGCAGGTAGCCAAAGATACGCAGTATTTC
TRBJ2-5,many,-,TRBV7-6,CASSSGRSNQETQYF,TGTGCCAGCAGCTCCGGACGTTCTAACCAAGAGACCCAGTACTTC
TRBJ2-5,-,-,TRBV5-1,CASSLQDFQETQYF,TGCGCCAGCAGCCTACAGGATTTCCAAGAGACCCAGTACTTC
TRBJ2-7,few,-,TRBV27,CASSFGEPGRYEQYF,TGTGCCAGCAGTTTTGGGGAGCCGGGACGCTACGAGCAGTACTTC
TRBJ2-7,many,-,TRBV4-2,CASSQDVAGEQYF,TGTGCCAGCAGCCAAGACGTCGCGGGTGAGCAGTACTTC
TRBJ2-4,-,-,TRBV6-1,CASRAPGRRAKDTQYF,TGTGCCAGCCGGGCCCCGGGGAGGCGAGCCAAAGATACGCAGTACTTT
TRBJ2-4,-,TRBD2,TRBV6-1,CASRRSGSRNKNIQYF,TGTGCCAGCAGGCGGAGCGGGAGCCGAAACAAAAACATTCAGTACTTC
TRBJ2-1,many,-,TRBV10-2,CASSELGQEQFF,TGCGCCAGCAGTGAGTTAGGGCAGGAGCAGTTCTTC
TRBJ2-7,medium-sized,-,TRBV6-1,CASSDQGLEQYF,TGTGCCAGCAGTGACCAGGGTCTCGAGCAGTACTTC
TRBJ2-3,-,-,TRBV4-1,CASSRGVSGRRAKDTQYF,TGCGCCAGCAGCCGAGGAGTCTCGGGGCGGAGAGCCAAAGACACGCAGTACTTT
TRBJ2-4,once,TRBD2,TRBV10-3,CAGRGGGRWDIQYF,TGTGCGGGCCGCGGCGGGGGGCGTTGGGACATTCAGTACTTC
TRBJ2-5,-,-,TRBV6-1,CATRQNQETQYF,TGTGCCACCAGACAGAATCAAGAGACCCAGTACTTC
TRBJ2-3,many,-,TRBV3-1,CASSQVGTPTDTQYF,TGTGCCAGCAGCCAAGTGGGAACTCCTACAGATACGCAGTATTTT
TRBJ2-1,-,TRBD1,TRBV6-2/TRBV6-3,CASSFTGGSYNEQFF,TGTGCCAGCAGTTTCACAGGGGGCTCCTACAATGAGCAGTTCTTC
TRBJ2-3,-,TRBD2,TRBV10-1,CASGAGGRGKDTQYF,TGCGCCAGCGGTGCGGGGGGGCGAGGCAAAGATACGCAGTATTTC